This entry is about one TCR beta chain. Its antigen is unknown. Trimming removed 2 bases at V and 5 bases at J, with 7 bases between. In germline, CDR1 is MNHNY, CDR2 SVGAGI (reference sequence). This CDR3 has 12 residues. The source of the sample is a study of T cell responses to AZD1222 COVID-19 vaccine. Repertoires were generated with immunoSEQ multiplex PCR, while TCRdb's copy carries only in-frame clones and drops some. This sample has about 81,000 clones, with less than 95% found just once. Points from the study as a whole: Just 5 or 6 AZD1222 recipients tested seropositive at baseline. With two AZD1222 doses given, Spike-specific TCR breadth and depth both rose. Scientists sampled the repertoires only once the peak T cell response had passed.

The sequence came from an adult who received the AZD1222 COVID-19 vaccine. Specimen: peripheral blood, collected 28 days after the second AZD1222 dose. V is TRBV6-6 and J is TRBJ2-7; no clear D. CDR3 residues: CASSYGANEQYF. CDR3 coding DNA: TGTGCCAGCAGTTACGGCGCGAACGAGCAGTACTTC.